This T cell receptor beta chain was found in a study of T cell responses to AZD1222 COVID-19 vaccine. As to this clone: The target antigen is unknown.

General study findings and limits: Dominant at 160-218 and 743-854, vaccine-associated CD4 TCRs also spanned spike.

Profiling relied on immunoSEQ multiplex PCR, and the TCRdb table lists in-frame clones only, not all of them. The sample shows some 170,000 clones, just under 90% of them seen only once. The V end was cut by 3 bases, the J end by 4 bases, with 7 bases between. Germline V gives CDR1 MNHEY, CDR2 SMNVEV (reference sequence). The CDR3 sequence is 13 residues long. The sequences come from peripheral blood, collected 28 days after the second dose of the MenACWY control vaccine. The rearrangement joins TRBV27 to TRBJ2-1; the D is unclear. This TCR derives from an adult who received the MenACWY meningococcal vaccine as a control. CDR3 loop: CASSFFRYNEQFF. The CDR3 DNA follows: TGTGCCAGCAGTTTTTTCAGATACAATGAGCAGTTCTTC.